The clone carrying this T cell receptor (beta chain) was picked up a small number of times. Its antigen is as yet unknown. A CD45RO/CCR7/CD25/CD127/CD95/CD27 panel sorted naive, central memory, regulatory and stem cell-like memory CD4+ cells. These data come from a study of beta chain features in type 1 diabetes. The CDR3 spans 15 residues. Germline V gene lookup returns CDR1 SGHTA and CDR2 FQGNSA. With 1 base clipped from V and 6 bases from J, the junction kept 4 bases outside the gene matches. Expressed TCRB transcripts were sequenced because the entire RNA isolate underwent reverse transcription. Measured with immunoSEQ multiplex PCR; TCRdb has only the in-frame clones, and not every one. The table shows around 650,000 clones, with 9.5% to 15% occurring only once. Findings and limits, study-wide: It was among patients, rather than healthy donors, that naive, central memory and Treg TCRB repertoires appeared more similar. Significant though moderate, a shortening of TCRB CDR3s appeared in all four CD4+ subsets of Type 1 diabetes patients.

The chain carries TRBV7-2 and TRBJ1-4; 8 nucleotides line up with TRBD1. The sample was naive CD4+ T cells from blood. This sequence was found in a man aged 25-45 years with type 1 diabetes. The CDR3 spells CASSLGTGLYEKLFF. The CDR3 region has the DNA TGTGCCAGCAGCTTAGGGACAGGGTTATATGAAAAACTGTTTTTT.